This paragraph covers one T cell receptor (beta chain) sequence. In the study's own analysis: Estimates of nucleated cell counts were drawn from the amplification of reference gene primers. Sequencing was performed with immunoSEQ multiplex PCR; in TCRdb, only in-frame clones are kept and a portion is missing. That table furnishes V, J and clone size, whereas the DNA furnished D and trimming. This sample carries under 250,000 clones, around 85% of them seen once, and the ten largest clones take 7.9%. In germline, CDR1 is LGHNA, CDR2 YNFKEQ. Trimming cost V 0 bases and J 6 bases; bases outside gene matches: 14. This CDR3 is built from 20 residues. This sample stems from a study of blood T cell repertoires in COVID-19. Study in general: Whether acute or convalescent, the COVID-19 samples came from the United States, Italy and Spain. T cells, B-cell-depleted T cells, or PBMCs supplied cDNA or gDNA.

The sample consisted of peripheral blood. This TCR came from a woman of 80 years or more with acute or convalescent COVID-19. The V call is TRBV4-2, the J call TRBJ2-7; 16 bases match TRBD2. DNA for the CDR3: TGTGCCAGCAGCCAAGATCCGGGACTAGCGGGAGGGTATATCCTCTCCGAGCAGTACTTC. The encoded protein is CASSQDPGLAGGYILSEQYF.